The 6 T cell receptor beta chains listed next were all sequenced from one sample in a study of T-cell reconstitution after alpha-beta-depleted transplantation in children. A library of TCRbeta sequences, prepared with unique molecular identifiers, was generated. MiXCR, run by TCRdb on the PCR reads, gives a single entry per CDR3 protein. This sample yields about 120,000 distinct CDR3 sequences, of which 20% to 25% are seen a single time; under 12% belongs to the top ten. The sequences come from PBMCs, mostly from graft donor cells, collected 180 days after TCRalphabeta/CD19-depleted stem cell transplant. The receptors derive from a male patient aged 2 to 10 who had a stem cell transplant for chronic granulomatous disease, so the T cells may come from the graft donor.

This clonotype came up many times. The genes are TRBV4-3 and TRBJ2-7, with 9 bases lining up with TRBD2. Germline CDR1 reads LGHNA; CDR2 reads YSLEER. Losses at the gene ends were 4 bases for V and 3 bases for J; bases not matched to a gene: 7. This CDR3 has 15 amino acids. CDR3 in DNA: TGCGCCAGCAGCCTGAGGACTAGCGTGGTCTACGAGCAGTACTTC. Protein sequence: CASSLRTSVVYEQYF.

This clonotype was seen ten or more times. This chain connects TRBV10-3 to TRBJ2-1; 9 bases fit TRBD1. CDR3 length: 14 amino acids. Germline V gives CDR1 ENHRY, CDR2 SYGVKD. Trimming cost V 4 bases and J 6 bases; bases outside gene matches: 4. This CDR3 is CAISGGDRVNEQFF. Here the CDR3 DNA reads TGTGCCATCAGTGGTGGGGACAGGGTCAATGAGCAGTTCTTC.

The sample holds many counts of this clonotype. The J gene is TRBJ2-7, the V gene TRBV7-2, with D unclear. Germline values: CDR1 SGHTA, CDR2 FQGNSA. The CDR3 length is 13 residues. V gave up 6 bases and J gave up 0 bases, with 9 bases separating them. This chain's CDR3 is CASSRRSSYEQYF. In DNA form, the CDR3 reads TGTGCCAGCAGTCGAAGGAGCTCCTACGAGCAGTACTTC.

The genes are TRBV7-3 and TRBJ2-3, with D possibly matching TRBD2 (6 bases). Germline loops: CDR1 SGHTA, CDR2 FQGTGA. The CDR3 has 14 amino acids. Between the trimmed V and J ends, which lost 5 bases and 4 bases, there was a span of 13 bases. The CDR3 nucleotides read TGTGCCAGCAGCCTCCGGGGGAGCGCAGATACGCAGTATTTT. Residues: CASSLRGSADTQYF.

As to this clonotype: The CDR3 carries no conserved terminal phenylalanine or tryptophan, so it likely arises from a read error. This chain uses TRBV6-2 or TRBV6-3 with TRBJ2-1; 9 nucleotides agree with TRBD1. V lost 6 bases to trimming and J lost 6 bases; unmatched junction nucleotides: 3. Germline V gene lookup returns CDR1 MNHEY and CDR2 SVGEGT. This CDR3 has 13 amino acids. This CDR3 is CASSKDRGNEQFL. In DNA, the CDR3 is TGTGCCAGCAGCAAGGACAGGGGCAATGAGCAGTTCTTG.

This chain joins TRBV7-8 and TRBJ2-2; no definite D call. V was trimmed by 5 bases and J by 7 bases, leaving 8 bases between them. This CDR3 spans 12 amino acids. Germline CDR1 SGHVS, CDR2 FQNEAQ. The CDR3 reads CASSSDHGELFF. Here the CDR3 DNA reads TGTGCCAGCAGCAGCGATCACGGGGAGCTGTTTTTT.